This T cell receptor beta chain was observed in a study of CD8 T cells in ankylosing spondylitis. This clonotype has ten or more counts. Antigen specificity is unknown. Whole-study findings and limits: Past studies reported some motif variants in reactive arthritis synovial fluid and blood. The study identified a TCR beta motif of several highly homologous variants that appeared characteristic of ankylosing spondylitis blood. Relatively rare in peripheral blood, disease-linked clones were also CD8+.

TCRdb used MiXCR to reprocess the 5' RACE reads, holding one entry per CDR3 protein. The table lists about 540,000 distinct CDR3 sequences, roughly 13% of them singletons, with approximately 6.2% in the top ten. V dropped 7 bases and J dropped 4 bases, with 10 bases sitting between them. Germline CDR1 DFQATT, CDR2 SNEGSKA (reference sequence). The CDR3 has 11 amino acids. This TCR derives from a male donor with ankylosing spondylitis. The chain is built from TRBV20-1 and TRBJ1-2; possible D gene TRBD1, 6 bases. The sequencing input was blood, either unsorted or a sorted T cell fraction (not recorded which). The chain's CDR3 is CSGDTSYGYTF. In DNA, the CDR3 is TGCAGTGGGGACACCTCCTATGGCTACACCTTC.